These 15 T cell receptor beta chains were all obtained from the same sample, sequenced in a study of T-cell reconstitution after alpha-beta-depleted transplantation in children. A library of TCRbeta sequences, prepared with unique molecular identifiers, was generated. TCRdb reprocessed the PCR reads with MiXCR, giving one entry per CDR3 protein. This repertoire shows 450,000 to 600,000 distinct CDR3 sequences, 10% found once; its top ten account for 2%. This specimen was PBMCs, taken before TCRalphabeta/CD19-depleted stem cell transplant. The receptors here all came from a child younger than 10 with inherited bone marrow failure, due to receive a stem cell transplant.

This clonotype was observed many times. V usage is TRBV5-1 and J usage is TRBJ2-7, with 8 bases aligning to TRBD1. The CDR3 is 14 residues long. The V segment lost 0 bases and the J segment 3 bases; nucleotides outside the gene matches: 2. Germline CDR1 SGHRS, CDR2 YFSETQ. For the CDR3, the DNA is TGCGCCAGCAGCTTGGTGGACAGGGACTACGAGCAGTACTTC. Protein: CASSLVDRDYEQYF.

The chain links TRBV5-5 to TRBJ1-1; D possibly corresponds to TRBD1 (5 bases). CDR3 length: 14 amino acids. Looked up from germline, CDR1 is SGHKS and CDR2 is YYEKEE (reference sequence). Trimming took off 6 bases at V and 4 bases at J, with 16 bases between the two ends. In DNA, the CDR3 is TGTGCCAGCATGATCAGGGTTGGGGTCACTGAAGCTTTCTTT. Its translation is CASMIRVGVTEAFF.

This clonotype was detected ten times or more. This sequence joins TRBV20-1 and TRBJ2-7; perhaps TRBD2 as D (5 bases). Per the germline V gene, CDR1 is DFQATT and CDR2 is SNEGSKA (reference sequence). The CDR3 consists of 12 residues. V shed 3 bases and J shed 7 bases, with 13 bases lying between them. The CDR3 DNA sequence: TGCAGTGCTAGGGATCTTCCGGGAGAGCAGTACTTC. This gives the protein CSARDLPGEQYF.

This clonotype was counted only a few times. The chain carries TRBV20-1 and TRBJ2-5, with 9 bases lining up with TRBD2. J lost 3 bases, V lost 2 bases, and 13 bases had no gene match. The CDR3 totals 17 residues. The germline V gene has CDR1 DFQATT and CDR2 SNEGSKA (reference sequence). The CDR3 here is CSARIPVSGRPEETQYF. CDR3 DNA: TGCAGTGCTAGAATTCCGGTTAGCGGGAGACCCGAAGAGACCCAGTACTTC.

The genes are TRBV27 and TRBJ1-5; D uncertain. This CDR3 is 15 amino acids long. V was pared by 3 bases and J by 1 base, with 10 bases between. Per germline, CDR1 MNHEY and CDR2 SMNVEV (reference sequence). CDR3 bases: TGTGCCAGCAGTTTGGCGGATTTAAGCAATCAGCCCCAGCATTTT. This encodes CASSLADLSNQPQHF.

The genes are TRBV20-1 and TRBJ2-5; no reliable D call. Trimming cost V 3 bases and J 7 bases, with 9 bases left between them. CDR1 and CDR2 (germline): DFQATT, SNEGSKA (reference sequence). The CDR3 sequence is 11 residues long. Here the CDR3 reads CSASDSGTQYF. Here the CDR3 DNA reads TGCAGTGCTAGCGATAGTGGGACCCAGTACTTC.

CDR3 amino acids: CASVQGPSGANVLTF. DNA of the CDR3: TGTGCCAGCGTCCAGGGTCCCTCTGGGGCCAACGTCCTGACTTTC. V gene TRBV27 combines with J gene TRBJ2-6; weak D call: TRBD1 (5 bases). The germline gives CDR1 MNHEY, CDR2 SMNVEV (reference sequence). The CDR3 is made up of 15 amino acids. V lost 8 bases and J lost 0, with 11 bases in between.

This clonotype was counted at least ten times. The chain links TRBV9 to TRBJ2-5, with D possibly being TRBD2 (5 bases). Germline values: CDR1 SGDLS, CDR2 YYNGEE. This CDR3 region has 15 residues. With 0 bases removed from V and 5 bases from J, the gap between germline ends came to 14 bases. CDR3 loop: CASSVAPGWRETQYF. CDR3 nucleotides: TGTGCCAGCAGCGTAGCCCCGGGATGGCGTGAGACCCAGTACTTC.

In its sample, this clonotype was seen many times. The rearrangement joins TRBV20-1 to TRBJ2-3; possibly TRBD1 for D (7 bases). CDR1 and CDR2 (germline): DFQATT, SNEGSKA (reference sequence). Trimming stripped 0 bases from V and 4 bases from J, with 11 bases between. This CDR3 has 14 residues. The CDR3, as DNA: TGCAGTGCTAGAGATTCCAGGGGGGCAGATACGCAGTATTTT. This translates into CSARDSRGADTQYF.

This clonotype has a count of ten or more. The chain is built from TRBV29-1 and TRBJ1-2; 9 bases line up with TRBD1. The CDR3 runs 14 residues. V was pared by 3 bases and J by 4 bases, with 6 bases of the junction left unmatched. Germline values: CDR1 SQVTM, CDR2 ANQGSEA. The CDR3, as DNA: TGCAGCGTTGACCGGACAGGGGTTGGCTATGGCTACACCTTC. Amino acid sequence: CSVDRTGVGYGYTF.

The chain links TRBV4-3 to TRBJ2-3, with 10 nucleotides matching TRBD1. The germline V gene encodes CDR1 LGHNA and CDR2 YSLEER. Trimming took 0 bases from V and 3 from J; bases not matched to a gene: 9. The CDR3 runs to 18 residues. CDR3: CASSQEWALGQGTDTQYF. CDR3 in DNA: TGCGCCAGCAGCCAAGAATGGGCCTTGGGACAGGGGACAGATACGCAGTATTTT.

Ten or more counts support this clonotype. This chain joins TRBV3-1 and TRBJ1-5; possible D gene TRBD1, 6 bases. V dropped 5 bases and J dropped 6 bases, with 11 bases sitting between them. This CDR3 contains 13 residues. CDR1 LGHDT and CDR2 YNNKEL come from the germline V gene (reference sequence). DNA for the CDR3: TGTGCCAGCAGCGCACAGGGAAGTCAGCCCCAGCATTTT. Encoded protein: CASSAQGSQPQHF.

V is TRBV27 and J is TRBJ2-7; 8 bases are shared with TRBD1. The CDR3 contains 16 residues. CDR1 is MNHEY, CDR2 SMNVEV, per germline (reference sequence). Trimming at V came to 5 bases and at J to 3 bases, leaving 12 bases not matched to a gene. CDR3 in DNA: TGTGCCAGCAGTCCCTCGACAGGGGAGGCTATCTACGAGCAGTACTTC. This codes for CASSPSTGEAIYEQYF.

This clonotype has a count of ten or more. This sequence joins TRBV4-3 and TRBJ2-7; 10 nucleotides line up with TRBD2. V was pared by 6 bases and J by 1 base, with 3 bases of the junction left unmatched. From germline, CDR1 is LGHNA and CDR2 YSLEER. The CDR3 runs 14 residues. CDR3 protein: CASSRSGRSYEQYF. The DNA of the CDR3 is TGCGCCAGCAGTCGTAGCGGGAGGTCCTACGAGCAGTACTTC.

This clonotype has a count of ten or more. This CDR3 reads CASSAVQGADTQYF. The DNA of the CDR3 is TGCGCCAGCAGCGCCGTACAGGGGGCAGATACGCAGTATTTT. This sequence joins TRBV5-1 and TRBJ2-3; 8 positions match TRBD1. Germline-derived CDR1 and CDR2 are SGHRS and YFSETQ. The CDR3 contains 14 residues. V lost 4 bases to trimming and J lost 4 bases; unmatched junction nucleotides: 5.